The clone carrying this TCR beta chain was detected once. The record originates from a study of blood T cell repertoires in COVID-19. Study overall: PBMCs, B-cell-depleted T cells, or T cells provided the cDNA or gDNA that made up the material.

Authors' analysis steps: From reference gene primer amplification, estimates of nucleated cell counts were derived. Generated by immunoSEQ multiplex PCR, the TCRdb table keeps only in-frame clones and is missing some. From that table come the V and J calls and clone size; the DNA was used to work out D and trimming. The sample yields 350,000 to 500,000 clones, about 87% seen once. CDR1 and CDR2 from the germline V gene are LGHDT and YNNKEL (reference sequence). The CDR3 has 15 residues. Trimming removed 0 bases at V and 0 bases at J, with 6 bases between. The sequenced sample consisted of peripheral blood. The V and J genes are TRBV3-1 (or the pseudogene TRBV3-2) and TRBJ1-3, with unresolved D. The source is a man aged 18 to 30 with COVID-19, enrolled during active disease. This chain's CDR3 is CASSQDLSSGNTIYF. The DNA for the CDR3 is TGTGCCAGCAGCCAAGATCTGAGCTCTGGAAACACCATATATTTT.